This T cell receptor (beta chain) was retrieved from a study of blood T cell repertoires in COVID-19. For the study at large: Acute-phase and convalescent COVID-19 samples originated in the United States, Italy and Spain. Sample material is recorded as cDNA or gDNA derived from T cells, B-cell-depleted T cells, or PBMCs.

CDR1 MNHEY and CDR2 SVGAGI come from the germline V gene. Deletions cut 6 bases from V and 4 bases from J, with 10 bases between. This CDR3 spans 13 amino acids. Original processing methods: The assay estimated nucleated cells by amplifying reference gene primers. The protocol was immunoSEQ multiplex PCR, while the TCRdb copy is restricted to in-frame clones and leaves out a portion. V and J calls and clone size are those listed in that table; D and trimming were worked out from the DNA. The table lists about 66,000 clones, about four fifths of them singletons. What was sequenced was peripheral blood. This chain joins TRBV6-5 and TRBJ2-1; D gene ambiguous. The TCR was taken from a human donor in a cohort sampled during active COVID-19. The CDR3 DNA reads as TGTGCCAGCAGAAGGAGCACATACAATGAGCAGTTCTTC. Amino acids: CASRRSTYNEQFF.